This T cell receptor (beta chain) is from a study of cytomegalovirus exposure and HLA in healthy donors. General observations from the study: Later analysis reportedly placed an Asian-associated ancestry cluster below the roughly 670-donor mean in N-insertions.

PCR was performed using 60 Vbeta and 13 Jbeta primers. Data came from immunoSEQ multiplex PCR; TCRdb stores just in-frame clones and leaves some out. Of over 65,000 clones in the sample, 60% to 80% were seen once. Comment on this clone: Its antigen is undetermined.

V trimming: 5 bases; J trimming: 3 bases; junction bases outside the gene matches: 5. Germline V lookup: CDR1 MNHNY, CDR2 SVGAGI (reference sequence). The CDR3 length is 15 residues. The receptor was derived from a man between 40 and 49 years old in good health and CMV-seronegative. The V and J genes are TRBV6-6 and TRBJ1-4; TRBD1 matches at 8 bases. Sequences were obtained from PBMCs. The DNA of the CDR3 is TGTGCCAGCAGTACTCAGGGGGCGTCTAATGAAAAACTGTTTTTT. Protein: CASSTQGASNEKLFF.